The 30 T cell receptor beta chains reported below all come from one sample, sequenced in a study of CD8 T cells in Susac syndrome. It was with random hexamers that about 0.45 to 1 ug RNA was reverse transcribed. TCRdb re-called the immunoSEQ multiplex PCR reads with MiXCR, one entry per CDR3 protein. Of about 200,000 distinct CDR3 sequences listed, 85% to 95% were seen once; the top ten hold 0.1%. The sequenced sample was CD4+ T cells from PBMCs. The receptors stem from a human donor in good health.

The chain employs TRBV10-3 and TRBJ2-5; no reliable D call. There are 11 residues in the CDR3. V lost 6 bases, J lost 2 bases, and 4 bases lay in between. Germline V gene data show CDR1 as ENHRY and CDR2 as SYGVKD. The CDR3 DNA reads TGTGCCATCAGAGAGCAAGAGACCCAGTACTTC. This sequence encodes CAIREQETQYF.

The genes are TRBV29-1 and TRBJ1-2, with D unresolved. CDR1 and CDR2 (germline): SQVTM, ANQGSEA. The germline V and J ends were trimmed by 0 bases and 7 bases, with 6 bases remaining between them. The CDR3 extends over 11 amino acids. Written as DNA, the CDR3 is TGCAGCGTTGAAGAGGCTCCTGGCTACACCTTC. This codes for CSVEEAPGYTF.

The chain has TRBV30 and TRBJ2-1; 12 bases agree with TRBD2. The CDR3 totals 14 residues. Germline trimming cut 1 base from V and 5 bases from J; bases unmatched to any gene: 0. From germline, CDR1 is GTSNPN and CDR2 SVGIG (reference sequence). For the CDR3, the DNA is TGTGCCTGGAGTGGGACTAGCGGGAACAATGAGCAGTTCTTC. It specifies CAWSGTSGNNEQFF.

The chain is built from TRBV4-1 and TRBJ1-2; no firm D call. CDR1 is MGHRA and CDR2 is YSYEKL in the germline V gene. Between the trimmed V and J ends, which lost 4 bases and 2 bases, there was a span of 17 bases. The CDR3 is 16 amino acids. The CDR3 DNA reads as TGCGCCAGCAGCCCCCCGTGGAGTCCACAGAACTATGGCTACACCTTC. Protein product: CASSPPWSPQNYGYTF.

The V call is TRBV30, the J call TRBJ1-2, with D unresolved. Trimming pared 1 base from V and 8 bases from J, leaving 17 bases between. CDR3 length: 14 residues. Germline assignment: CDR1 GTSNPN and CDR2 SVGIG (reference sequence). The CDR3 DNA follows: TGTGCCTGGAGTGACCCCTTTCCGCAGTACGGCTACACCTTC. Its protein is CAWSDPFPQYGYTF.

CDR3 bases: TGTGCCAGCTCACCATTGGGAGGGAACGATGAGCAGTTCTTC. Protein: CASSPLGGNDEQFF. V is TRBV18 and J is TRBJ2-1; 7 bases fit TRBD2. V shed 2 bases, J shed 8 bases, and the junction held 6 bases outside the gene matches. Looked up from germline, CDR1 is KGHSH and CDR2 is LQKENI. The CDR3 sequence is 14 residues long. Drawing the rest from reference TRBV18 and TRBJ2-1, the complete variable domain is NAGVMQNPRHLVRRRGQEARLRCSPMKGHSHVYWYRQLPEEGLKFMVYLQKENIIDESGMPKERFSAEFPKEGPSILRIQQVVRGDSAAYFCASSPLGGNDEQFFGPGTRLTVL.

This sequence joins TRBV7-2 and TRBJ1-1, with a tentative D call TRBD1 (6 bases). The CDR3 loop spans 16 amino acids. The germline V and J ends were trimmed by 4 bases and 4 bases, with 19 bases remaining between them. Germline V gene data show CDR1 as SGHTA and CDR2 as FQGNSA. CDR3 sequence: CASSSVGQTFRTEAFF. CDR3 DNA sequence: TGTGCCAGCAGCTCAGTAGGACAGACCTTTCGCACTGAAGCTTTCTTT.

The V call is TRBV6-2 or TRBV6-3, the J call TRBJ1-5; perhaps TRBD1 as D (6 bases). Germline V gene sequence: CDR1 MNHEY, CDR2 SVGEGT. V was clipped by 5 bases and J by 3 bases, with 11 bases between them. The CDR3 extends over 14 amino acids. For the CDR3, the DNA is TGTGCCAGCAGTGATGGACAGATCAATCAGCCCCAGCATTTT. Protein: CASSDGQINQPQHF.

The chain joins TRBV3-1 to TRBJ2-7; D possibly corresponds to TRBD1 (6 bases). CDR3 length: 14 residues. Germline lookup yields CDR1 LGHDT and CDR2 YNNKEL (reference sequence). The V and J ends lost 1 base and 5 bases respectively, with 12 bases between them. CDR3 loop: CASSQGSGTNEQYV. The CDR3, as DNA: TGTGCCAGCAGCCAAGGGTCCGGGACAAACGAGCAGTACGTC.

The rearrangement links TRBV3-1 to TRBJ1-1, with 7 bases aligning to TRBD1. Germline assignment: CDR1 LGHDT and CDR2 YNNKEL (reference sequence). This CDR3 spans 14 amino acids. V shed 4 bases and J 3 bases; nucleotides not matched to a gene: 5. This chain's CDR3 is CASSREQGHTEAFF. Here the CDR3 DNA reads TGTGCCAGCAGCCGAGAACAGGGGCACACTGAAGCTTTCTTT.

This chain connects TRBV7-9 to TRBJ2-7; D uncertain. Trimming took 3 bases from V and 3 from J, leaving 3 bases between them. The V gene's germline CDR1 is SEHNR and CDR2 FQNEAQ (reference sequence). The CDR3 has 11 residues. In nucleotides, the CDR3 is TGTGCCAGCAGCTTTGACTACGAGCAGTACGTC. It encodes CASSFDYEQYV.

This chain uses TRBV12-3 or TRBV12-4 with TRBJ2-7, with D possibly matching TRBD1 (6 bases). Trimming pared 3 bases from V and 0 bases from J, leaving 9 bases between. The length of the CDR3 is 14 residues. The CDR3 reads CASSFGRGSYEQYV. The CDR3 nucleotides are TGTGCCAGCAGTTTCGGCAGGGGCTCCTACGAGCAGTACGTC.

V and J are TRBV7-3 and TRBJ2-7, with 12 bases that match TRBD2. Unmatched junction bases numbered 12, after V lost 10 bases and J lost 5 bases. CDR1 SGHTA and CDR2 FQGTGA come from the germline V gene. This CDR3 is 15 amino acids long. The CDR3, as DNA: TGTGCCATCCGAGGGGCTAGCGGGAGGGTAAACGAGCAGTACGTC. This gives the protein CAIRGASGRVNEQYV.

CDR3 sequence: CASLTDSTDTQYF. The CDR3 DNA follows: TGTGCCAGCCTGACGGACAGCACAGATACGCAGTATTTT. The genes are TRBV12-3 or TRBV12-4 and TRBJ2-3; no clear D. This CDR3 is built from 13 residues. V shed 8 bases and J shed 0 bases, with 9 bases lying between them.

This clonotype has just one count. The V and J genes are TRBV29-1 and TRBJ1-1; D is unresolved. In germline, CDR1 is SQVTM, CDR2 ANQGSEA. V was pared by 3 bases and J by 10 bases, with 12 bases between. This CDR3 has 11 amino acids. CDR3 amino acids: CSVELGYGAFF. The CDR3 coding sequence is TGCAGCGTTGAGCTGGGTTACGGAGCTTTCTTT.

This chain uses TRBV20-1 with TRBJ1-5, with a weak D call TRBD1 (5 bases). Trimming removed 3 bases from V and 7 bases from J, with 16 bases in between. The CDR3 totals 14 residues. The germline gives CDR1 DFQATT, CDR2 SNEGSKA (reference sequence). CDR3 sequence: CSARGGIPGQPQHF. The CDR3 nucleotides read TGCAGTGCTAGGGGGGGGATTCCCGGGCAGCCCCAGCATTTT.

The V and J genes are TRBV4-1 and TRBJ2-5, with TRBD2 matching over 8 bases. CDR3 length equals 18 residues. The V gene's germline CDR1 is MGHRA and CDR2 YSYEKL. The trim removed 0 bases at V and 2 bases at J, leaving 11 bases unmatched. This CDR3 reads CASSQEGRGGRRQETQYF. DNA for the CDR3: TGCGCCAGCAGCCAAGAGGGTCGGGGGGGCCGTAGGCAAGAGACCCAGTACTTC.

The J gene is TRBJ2-5, the V gene TRBV28; TRBD2 agrees at 9 bases. This CDR3 contains 14 residues. From germline, CDR1 is MDHEN and CDR2 SYDVKM. V dropped 8 bases and J dropped 4; count of bases not matched to a gene: 8. DNA for the CDR3: TGTGCCAGCCGGATCGAGACTAGCGGAGAGACCCAGTACTTC. Its protein is CASRIETSGETQYF.

This clonotype was seen just once. The rearrangement uses TRBV3-1 and TRBJ2-3, with D unclear. The CDR3 sequence is 14 residues long. Germline CDR1 LGHDT, CDR2 YNNKEL (reference sequence). V gave up 4 bases and J gave up 11 bases, with 19 bases separating them. The CDR3 loop reads CASSLAIGQQWQYF. DNA for the CDR3: TGTGCCAGCAGCCTAGCAATCGGCCAGCAGTGGCAGTATTTT.

This sequence joins TRBV20-1 and TRBJ2-5, with D possibly matching TRBD2 (7 bases). Germline CDR1 is DFQATT and CDR2 is SNEGSKA (reference sequence). The V and J ends lost 8 bases and 5 bases respectively, with 15 bases between them. The length of the CDR3 is 12 residues. The CDR3 DNA reads as TGCAGTACCAGAGGGGGGGCCGAGACCCAGTACTTC. Encoded protein: CSTRGGAETQYF.

The rearrangement joins TRBV20-1 to TRBJ2-3, with no clear D. Germline lookup yields CDR1 DFQATT and CDR2 SNEGSKA (reference sequence). The CDR3 loop spans 15 amino acids. The V end lost 3 bases, the J end lost 2 bases, and 15 bases lay between the germline ends. In DNA form, the CDR3 reads TGCAGTGCTAGGGAAGGTGGCAGAAACACAGATACGCAGTATTTT. It is translated as CSAREGGRNTDTQYF.

V is TRBV4-2 and J is TRBJ1-1; D is unresolved. Per the germline V gene, CDR1 is LGHNA and CDR2 is YNFKEQ. The length of the CDR3 is 14 residues. The ends were cut back, 4 bases at V and 1 base at J, with 10 bases in the middle. The CDR3 nucleotides read TGTGCCAGCAGCCCGCGGGCAACGAACACTGAAGCTTTCTTT. Translating gives CASSPRATNTEAFF.

This chain joins TRBV20-1 and TRBJ2-2; D is unclear. Looked up from germline, CDR1 is DFQATT and CDR2 is SNEGSKA (reference sequence). CDR3 length equals 12 residues. V lost 6 bases and J lost 4, with 9 bases in between. CDR3 amino acids: CSAPVSTGELFF. CDR3 coding DNA: TGCAGTGCCCCCGTTAGCACCGGGGAGCTGTTTTTT.

The rearrangement uses TRBV7-2 and TRBJ2-3; no firm D call. The CDR3 runs to 13 residues. V dropped 4 bases and J dropped 6 bases, with 11 bases sitting between them. Germline CDR1 SGHTA, CDR2 FQGNSA. The CDR3 loop is CASSSHLLDTQYF. DNA for the CDR3: TGTGCCAGCAGCTCCCACCTCCTGGATACGCAGTATTTT.

The rearrangement uses TRBV7-3 and TRBJ1-3; the D gene is possibly TRBD1 (6 bases). The CDR3 is 15 amino acids. With 1 base removed from V and 0 bases from J, the gap between germline ends came to 7 bases. Germline V gene sequence: CDR1 SGHTA, CDR2 FQGTGA. The CDR3 sequence: CASSLRGGSGNTIYF. The DNA of the CDR3 is TGTGCCAGCAGCTTAAGAGGGGGCTCTGGAAACACCATATATTTT.

The V call is TRBV12-3 or TRBV12-4, the J call TRBJ1-1, with no clear D. The CDR3 loop spans 15 amino acids. Trimming took off 3 bases at V and 0 bases at J, with 11 bases between the two ends. The CDR3 bases are TGTGCCAGCAGTTTTAGCCGGGCCATGAACACTGAAGCTTTCTTT. It codes for CASSFSRAMNTEAFF.

V and J are TRBV6-6 and TRBJ1-6, with 10 bases aligning to TRBD1. Germline CDR1 MNHNY, CDR2 SVGAGI (reference sequence). The V and J ends lost 3 bases and 10 bases, in that order; junction bases with no gene match: 6. CDR3 length: 15 residues. This chain's CDR3 is CASSYRDRGESPLHF. The CDR3 DNA is TGTGCCAGCAGTTATAGGGACAGGGGTGAGTCACCCCTCCACTTT.

The V and J genes are TRBV27 and TRBJ1-2; D unresolved. Trimming took off 7 bases at V and 2 bases at J, with 14 bases between the two ends. Germline V gene data show CDR1 as MNHEY and CDR2 as SMNVEV (reference sequence). The CDR3 is made up of 14 amino acids. The CDR3 here is CASTPWVGNYGYTF. CDR3 sequence (DNA): TGTGCCAGCACTCCTTGGGTCGGGAACTATGGCTACACCTTC.

V is TRBV4-1 and J is TRBJ1-1, with unresolved D. CDR1 is MGHRA and CDR2 is YSYEKL in the germline V gene. V gave up 1 base and J gave up 6 bases, with 15 bases separating them. The CDR3 sequence is 15 residues long. The CDR3 bases are TGCGCCAGCAGCCAAGGCCCACCCCAGCTCCCTGAAGCTTTCTTT. Translating gives CASSQGPPQLPEAFF.

The chain couples TRBV28 to TRBJ2-3, with TRBD2 matching over 13 bases. The J segment lost 5 bases and the V segment lost 4 bases, leaving 9 bases of the junction unmatched. There are 17 residues in the CDR3. Germline CDR1 reads MDHEN; CDR2 reads SYDVKM. The CDR3 bases are TGTGCCAGCAGTTCAACGACTAGCGGGAGGTCCCGAGATACGCAGTATTTT. It translates to CASSSTTSGRSRDTQYF.